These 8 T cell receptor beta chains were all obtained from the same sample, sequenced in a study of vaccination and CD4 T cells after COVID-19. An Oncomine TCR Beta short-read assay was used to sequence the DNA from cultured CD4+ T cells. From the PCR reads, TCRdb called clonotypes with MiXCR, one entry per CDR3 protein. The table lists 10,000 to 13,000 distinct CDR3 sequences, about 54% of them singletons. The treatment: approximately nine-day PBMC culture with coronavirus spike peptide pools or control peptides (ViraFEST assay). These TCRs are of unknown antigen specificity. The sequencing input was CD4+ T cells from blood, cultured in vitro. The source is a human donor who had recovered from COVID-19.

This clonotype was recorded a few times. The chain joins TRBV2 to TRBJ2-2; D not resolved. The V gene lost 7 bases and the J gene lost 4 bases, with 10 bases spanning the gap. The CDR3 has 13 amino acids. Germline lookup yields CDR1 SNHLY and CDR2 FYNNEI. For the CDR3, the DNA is TGTGCCAGCAACTTTGAAAGCACCGGGGAGCTGTTTTTT. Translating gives CASNFESTGELFF.

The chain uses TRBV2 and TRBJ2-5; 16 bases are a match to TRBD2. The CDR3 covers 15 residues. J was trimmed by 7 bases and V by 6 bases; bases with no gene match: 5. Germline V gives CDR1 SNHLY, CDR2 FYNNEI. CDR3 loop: CASRGTSGRAGTQYF. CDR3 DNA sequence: TGTGCCAGCAGGGGGACTAGCGGGAGGGCGGGGACCCAGTACTTC.

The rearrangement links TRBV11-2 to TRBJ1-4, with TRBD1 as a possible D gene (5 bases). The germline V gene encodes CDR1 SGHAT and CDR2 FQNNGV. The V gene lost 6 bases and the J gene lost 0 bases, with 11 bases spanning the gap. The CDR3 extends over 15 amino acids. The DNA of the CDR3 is TGTGCCAGCAGTTTCGTGACAGCAACTAATGAAAAACTGTTTTTT. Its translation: CASSFVTATNEKLFF.

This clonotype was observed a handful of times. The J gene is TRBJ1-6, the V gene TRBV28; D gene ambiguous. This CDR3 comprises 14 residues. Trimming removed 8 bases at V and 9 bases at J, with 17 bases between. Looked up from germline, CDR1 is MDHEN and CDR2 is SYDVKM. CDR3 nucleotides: TGTGCCAGCGAAATGTCTTCCCAAGGTTCACCCCTCCACTTT. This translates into CASEMSSQGSPLHF.

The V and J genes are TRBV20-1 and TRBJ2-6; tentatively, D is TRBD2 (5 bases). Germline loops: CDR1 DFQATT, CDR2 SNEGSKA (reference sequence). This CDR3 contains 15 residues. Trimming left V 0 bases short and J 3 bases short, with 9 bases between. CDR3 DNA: TGCAGTGCTAGAGATGACGGAGGTGGGGCCAACGTCCTGACTTTC. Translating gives CSARDDGGGANVLTF.

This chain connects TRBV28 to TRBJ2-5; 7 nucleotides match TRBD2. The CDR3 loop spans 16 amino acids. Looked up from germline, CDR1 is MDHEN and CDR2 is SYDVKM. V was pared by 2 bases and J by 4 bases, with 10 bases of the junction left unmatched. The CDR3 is CASSLGDGGRRETQYF. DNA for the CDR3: TGTGCCAGCAGTTTAGGGGACGGCGGGAGAAGAGAGACCCAGTACTTC.

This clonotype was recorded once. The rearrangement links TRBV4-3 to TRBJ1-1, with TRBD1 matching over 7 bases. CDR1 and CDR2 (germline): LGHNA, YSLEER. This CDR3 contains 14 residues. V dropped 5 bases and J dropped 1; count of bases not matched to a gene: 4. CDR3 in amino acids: CASSTRQGNTEAFF. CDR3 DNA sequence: TGCGCCAGCAGCACCCGACAGGGGAACACTGAAGCTTTCTTT.

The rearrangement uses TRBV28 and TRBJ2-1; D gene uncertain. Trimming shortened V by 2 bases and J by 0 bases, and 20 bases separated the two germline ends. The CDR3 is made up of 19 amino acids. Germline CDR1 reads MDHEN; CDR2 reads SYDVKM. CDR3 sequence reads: CASSLMYLVGRSSYNEQFF. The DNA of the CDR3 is TGTGCCAGCAGTTTAATGTATCTAGTCGGGCGGAGCTCCTACAATGAGCAGTTCTTC.